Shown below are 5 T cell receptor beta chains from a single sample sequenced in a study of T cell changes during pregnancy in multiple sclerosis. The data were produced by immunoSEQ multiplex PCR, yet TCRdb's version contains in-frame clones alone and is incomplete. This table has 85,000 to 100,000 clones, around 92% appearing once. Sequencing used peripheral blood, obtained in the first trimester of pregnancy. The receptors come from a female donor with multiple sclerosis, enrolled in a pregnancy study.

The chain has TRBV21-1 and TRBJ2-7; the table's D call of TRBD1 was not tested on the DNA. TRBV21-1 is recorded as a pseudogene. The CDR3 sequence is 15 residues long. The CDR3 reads CASSNPAGAPYEQYF. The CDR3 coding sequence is TGTGCCAGCAGCAACCCCGCAGGGGCACCTTACGAGCAGTACTTC.

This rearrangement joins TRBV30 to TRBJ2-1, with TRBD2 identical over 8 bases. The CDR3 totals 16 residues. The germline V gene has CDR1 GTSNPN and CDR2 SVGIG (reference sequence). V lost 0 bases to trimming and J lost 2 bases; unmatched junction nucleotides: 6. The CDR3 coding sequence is TGTGCCTGGAGTGTACGACGGGAGGGCCCCTACAATGAGCAGTTCTTC. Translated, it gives CAWSVRREGPYNEQFF.

CDR3 in DNA: TGTGCCAGCAGCACGATCCCGGGACTAGCTTACGAGCAGTACTTC. It codes for CASSTIPGLAYEQYF. This sequence joins TRBV7-8 and TRBJ2-7, with TRBD2 matching 9 bases. The CDR3 has 15 amino acids. Germline values: CDR1 SGHVS, CDR2 FQNEAQ. V dropped 5 bases and J dropped 4; count of bases not matched to a gene: 9.

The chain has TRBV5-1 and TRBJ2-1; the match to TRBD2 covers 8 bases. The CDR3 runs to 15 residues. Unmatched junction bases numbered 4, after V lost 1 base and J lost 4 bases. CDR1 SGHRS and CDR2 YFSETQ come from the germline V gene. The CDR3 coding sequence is TGCGCCAGCAGCTTGCAGGTAGCGGGGTACAATGAGCAGTTCTTC. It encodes CASSLQVAGYNEQFF.

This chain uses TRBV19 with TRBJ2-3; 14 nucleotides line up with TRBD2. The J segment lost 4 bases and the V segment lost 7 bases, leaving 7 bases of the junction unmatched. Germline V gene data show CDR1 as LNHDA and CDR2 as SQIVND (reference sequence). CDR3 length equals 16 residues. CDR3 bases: TGTGCCAGTAACCTTGGACTAGCGGGAGGTCCAGATACGCAGTATTTT. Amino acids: CASNLGLAGGPDTQYF.